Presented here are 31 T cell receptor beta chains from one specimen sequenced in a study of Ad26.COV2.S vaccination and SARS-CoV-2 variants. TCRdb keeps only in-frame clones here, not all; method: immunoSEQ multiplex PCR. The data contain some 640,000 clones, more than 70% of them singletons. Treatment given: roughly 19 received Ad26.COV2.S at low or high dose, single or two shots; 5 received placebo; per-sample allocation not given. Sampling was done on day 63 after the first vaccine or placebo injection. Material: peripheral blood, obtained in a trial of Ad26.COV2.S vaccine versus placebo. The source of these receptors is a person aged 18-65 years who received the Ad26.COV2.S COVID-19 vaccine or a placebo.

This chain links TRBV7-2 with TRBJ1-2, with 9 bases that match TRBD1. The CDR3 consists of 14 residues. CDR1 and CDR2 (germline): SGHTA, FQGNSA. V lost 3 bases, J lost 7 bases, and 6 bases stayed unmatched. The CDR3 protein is CASSLGDRVSGYTF. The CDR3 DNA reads TGTGCCAGCAGCTTGGGGGACAGGGTCAGTGGCTACACCTTC.

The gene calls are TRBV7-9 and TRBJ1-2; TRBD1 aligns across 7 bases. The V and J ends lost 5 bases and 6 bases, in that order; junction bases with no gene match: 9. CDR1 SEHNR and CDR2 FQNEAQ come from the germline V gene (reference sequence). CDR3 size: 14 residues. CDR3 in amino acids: CASSLGGRDHGYTF. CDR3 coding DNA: TGTGCCAGCAGCCTAGGGGGCCGGGACCATGGCTACACCTTC. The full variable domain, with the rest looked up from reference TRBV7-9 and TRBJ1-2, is DTGVSQNPRHKITKRGQNVTFRCDPISEHNRLYWYRQTLGQGPEFLTYFQNEAQLEKSRLLSDRFSAERPKGSFSTLEIQRTEQGDSAMYLCASSLGGRDHGYTFGSGTRLTVV.

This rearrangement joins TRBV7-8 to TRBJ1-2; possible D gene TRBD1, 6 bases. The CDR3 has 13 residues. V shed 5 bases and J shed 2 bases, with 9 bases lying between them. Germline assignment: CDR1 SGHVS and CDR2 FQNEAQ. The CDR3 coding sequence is TGTGCCAGCAGCGACAGGATAAACTATGGCTACACCTTC. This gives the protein CASSDRINYGYTF.

CDR3 amino acids: CASSPGLTTNEQFF. The CDR3, as DNA: TGTGCCAGCAGCCCGGGACTTACCACCAATGAGCAGTTCTTC. V usage is TRBV7-2 and J usage is TRBJ2-1; D perhaps matches TRBD2 (6 bases). With 5 bases removed from V and 6 bases from J, the gap between germline ends came to 14 bases. This CDR3 contains 14 residues. CDR1 and CDR2 (germline): SGHTA, FQGNSA. Supplemented by reference TRBV7-2 and TRBJ2-1, the full variable domain reads GAGVSQSPSNKVTEKGKDVELRCDPISGHTALYWYRQSLGQGLEFLIYFQGNSAPDKSGLPSDRFSAERTGGSVSTLTIQRTQQEDSAVYLCASSPGLTTNEQFFGPGTRLTVL.

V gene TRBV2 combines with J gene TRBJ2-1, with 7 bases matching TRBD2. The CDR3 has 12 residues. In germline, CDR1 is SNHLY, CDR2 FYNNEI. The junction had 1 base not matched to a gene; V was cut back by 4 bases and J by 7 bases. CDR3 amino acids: CASSGGGNEQFF. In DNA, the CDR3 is TGTGCCAGCAGTGGGGGGGGTAATGAGCAGTTCTTC. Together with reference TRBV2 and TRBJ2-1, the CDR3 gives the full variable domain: EPEVTQTPSHQVTQMGQEVILRCVPISNHLYFYWYRQILGQKVEFLVSFYNNEISEKSEIFDDQFSVERPDGSNFTLKIRSTKLEDSAMYFCASSGGGNEQFFGPGTRLTVL.

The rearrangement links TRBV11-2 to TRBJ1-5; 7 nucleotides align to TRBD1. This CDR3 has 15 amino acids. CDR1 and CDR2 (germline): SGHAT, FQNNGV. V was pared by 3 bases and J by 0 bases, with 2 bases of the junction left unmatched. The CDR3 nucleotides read TGTGCCAGCAGCTTCGGGACAGCTAGCAATCAGCCCCAGCATTTT. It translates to CASSFGTASNQPQHF.

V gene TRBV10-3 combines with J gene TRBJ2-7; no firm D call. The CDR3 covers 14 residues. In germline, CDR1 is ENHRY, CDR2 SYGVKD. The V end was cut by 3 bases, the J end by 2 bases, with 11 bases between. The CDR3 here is CAISDPTVPYEQYF. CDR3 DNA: TGTGCCATCAGTGATCCAACGGTTCCCTACGAGCAGTACTTC.

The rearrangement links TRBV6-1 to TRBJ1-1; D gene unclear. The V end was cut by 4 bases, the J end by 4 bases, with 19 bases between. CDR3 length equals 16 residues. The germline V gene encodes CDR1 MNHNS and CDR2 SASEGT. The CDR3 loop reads CASSVPRLGLITEAFF. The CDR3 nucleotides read TGTGCCAGCAGTGTGCCCCGTTTGGGTTTGATCACTGAAGCTTTCTTT.

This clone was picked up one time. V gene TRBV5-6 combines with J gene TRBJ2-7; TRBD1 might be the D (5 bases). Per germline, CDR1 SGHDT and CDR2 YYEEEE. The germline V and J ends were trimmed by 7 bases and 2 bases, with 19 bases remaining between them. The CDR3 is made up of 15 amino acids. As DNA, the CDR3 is TGTGCCAGCGACTCCCTTGGTACAGGAACCTACGAGCAGTACTTC. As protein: CASDSLGTGTYEQYF.

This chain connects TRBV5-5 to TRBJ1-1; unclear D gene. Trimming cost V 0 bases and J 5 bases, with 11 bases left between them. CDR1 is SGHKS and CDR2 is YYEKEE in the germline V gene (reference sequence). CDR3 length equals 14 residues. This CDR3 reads CASSLEGVETEAFF. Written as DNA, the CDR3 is TGTGCCAGCAGCTTGGAGGGAGTAGAGACTGAAGCTTTCTTT.

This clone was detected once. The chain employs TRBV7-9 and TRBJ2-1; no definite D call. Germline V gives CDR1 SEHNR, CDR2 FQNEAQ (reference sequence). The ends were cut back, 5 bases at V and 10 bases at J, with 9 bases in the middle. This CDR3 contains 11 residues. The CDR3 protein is CASSPPSEQFF. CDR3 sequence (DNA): TGTGCCAGCAGCCCCCCAAGCGAGCAGTTCTTC.

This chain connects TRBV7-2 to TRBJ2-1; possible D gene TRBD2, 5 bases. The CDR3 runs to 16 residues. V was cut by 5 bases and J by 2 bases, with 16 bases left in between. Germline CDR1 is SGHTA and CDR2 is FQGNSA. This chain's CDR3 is CASSPRVARAYNEQFF. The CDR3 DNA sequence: TGTGCCAGCAGCCCCCGGGTAGCGCGGGCCTACAATGAGCAGTTCTTC. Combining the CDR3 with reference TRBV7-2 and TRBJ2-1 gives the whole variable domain GAGVSQSPSNKVTEKGKDVELRCDPISGHTALYWYRQSLGQGLEFLIYFQGNSAPDKSGLPSDRFSAERTGGSVSTLTIQRTQQEDSAVYLCASSPRVARAYNEQFFGPGTRLTVL.

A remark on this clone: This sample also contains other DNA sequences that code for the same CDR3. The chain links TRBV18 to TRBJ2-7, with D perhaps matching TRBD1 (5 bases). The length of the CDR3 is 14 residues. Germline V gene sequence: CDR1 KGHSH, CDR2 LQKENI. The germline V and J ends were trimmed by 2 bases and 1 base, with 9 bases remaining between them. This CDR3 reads CASSPTSGSYEQYF. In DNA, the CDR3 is TGTGCCAGCTCACCAACTTCAGGGTCCTACGAGCAGTACTTC.

CDR3 sequence: CASSQTFRPLAGGADTQYF. In nucleotides, the CDR3 is TGCGCCAGCAGTCAAACCTTTAGGCCACTAGCGGGGGGTGCAGATACGCAGTATTTT. The chain uses TRBV23-1 and TRBJ2-3, with TRBD2 matching 12 bases. TRBV23-1 is classed as an ORF, of uncertain function. J lost 4 bases, V lost 2 bases, and 13 bases had no gene match. This CDR3 contains 19 residues.

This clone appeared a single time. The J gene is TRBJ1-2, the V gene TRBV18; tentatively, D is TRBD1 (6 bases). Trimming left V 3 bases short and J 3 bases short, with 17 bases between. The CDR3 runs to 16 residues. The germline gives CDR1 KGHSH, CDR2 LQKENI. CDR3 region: CASSPILGGSDYGYTF. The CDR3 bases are TGTGCCAGCTCACCGATCCTGGGGGGCTCAGACTATGGCTACACCTTC.

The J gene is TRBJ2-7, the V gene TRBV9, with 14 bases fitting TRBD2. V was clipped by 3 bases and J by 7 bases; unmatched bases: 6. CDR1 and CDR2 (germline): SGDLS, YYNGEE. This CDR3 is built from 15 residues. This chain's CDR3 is CASSAGTSGRGEQYF. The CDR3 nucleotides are TGTGCCAGCAGCGCCGGGACTAGCGGGAGAGGTGAGCAGTACTTC. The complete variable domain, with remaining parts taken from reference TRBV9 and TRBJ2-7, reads DSGVTQTPKHLITATGQRVTLRCSPRSGDLSVYWYQQSLDQGLQFLIQYYNGEERAKGNILERFSAQQFPDLHSELNLSSLELGDSALYFCASSAGTSGRGEQYFGPGTRLTVT.

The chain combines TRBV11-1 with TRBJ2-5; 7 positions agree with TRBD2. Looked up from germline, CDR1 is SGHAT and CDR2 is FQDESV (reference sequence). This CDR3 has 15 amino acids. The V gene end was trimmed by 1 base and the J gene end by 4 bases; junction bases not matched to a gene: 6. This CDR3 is CASSLDPGGAETQYF. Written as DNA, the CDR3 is TGTGCCAGCAGCTTAGACCCGGGAGGCGCAGAGACCCAGTACTTC. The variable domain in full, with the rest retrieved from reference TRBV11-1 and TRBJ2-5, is EAEVAQSPRYKITEKSQAVAFWCDPISGHATLYWYRQILGQGPELLVQFQDESVVDDSQLPKDRFSAERLKGVDSTLKIQPAELGDSAMYLCASSLDPGGAETQYFGPGTRLLVL.

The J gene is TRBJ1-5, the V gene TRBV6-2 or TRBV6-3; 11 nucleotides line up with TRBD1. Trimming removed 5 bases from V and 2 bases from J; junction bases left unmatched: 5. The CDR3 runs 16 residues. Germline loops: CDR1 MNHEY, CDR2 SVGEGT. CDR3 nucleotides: TGTGCCAGCAGTCGGACAGGGGGCTATGGCAATCAGCCCCAGCATTTT. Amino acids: CASSRTGGYGNQPQHF.

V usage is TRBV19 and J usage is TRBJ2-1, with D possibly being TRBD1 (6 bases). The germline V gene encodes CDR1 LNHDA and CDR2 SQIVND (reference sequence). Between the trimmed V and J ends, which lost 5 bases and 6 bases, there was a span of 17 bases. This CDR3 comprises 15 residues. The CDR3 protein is CASSLIQGFGNEQFF. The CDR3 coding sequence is TGTGCCAGTAGTTTAATACAGGGTTTCGGCAATGAGCAGTTCTTC.

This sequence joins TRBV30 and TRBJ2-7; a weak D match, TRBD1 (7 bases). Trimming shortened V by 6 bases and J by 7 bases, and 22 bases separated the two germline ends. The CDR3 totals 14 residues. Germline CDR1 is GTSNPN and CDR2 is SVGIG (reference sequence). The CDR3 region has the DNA TGTGCCTGTAAAGATGACAGGGCCGGAGGGGAGCAGTACTTC. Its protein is CACKDDRAGGEQYF. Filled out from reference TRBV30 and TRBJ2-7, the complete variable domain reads SQTIHQWPATLVQPVGSPLSLECTVEGTSNPNLYWYRQAAGRGLQLLFYSVGIGQISSEVPQNLSASRPQDRQFILSSKKLLLSDSGFYLCACKDDRAGGEQYFGPGTRLTVT.

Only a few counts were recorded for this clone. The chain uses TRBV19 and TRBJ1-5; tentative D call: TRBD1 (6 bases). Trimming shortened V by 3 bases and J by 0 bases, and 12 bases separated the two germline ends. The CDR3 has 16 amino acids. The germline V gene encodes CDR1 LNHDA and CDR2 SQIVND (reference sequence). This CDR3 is CASSMATGSSNQPQHF. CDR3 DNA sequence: TGTGCCAGTAGTATGGCGACAGGTTCTAGCAATCAGCCCCAGCATTTT.

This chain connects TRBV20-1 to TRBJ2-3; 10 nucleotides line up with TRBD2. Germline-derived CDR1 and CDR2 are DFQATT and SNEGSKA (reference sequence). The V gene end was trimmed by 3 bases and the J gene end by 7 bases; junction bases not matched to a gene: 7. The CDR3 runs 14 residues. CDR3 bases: TGCAGTGCTAGTTCTCTAGCGGGGGAAAATACGCAGTATTTT. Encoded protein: CSASSLAGENTQYF.

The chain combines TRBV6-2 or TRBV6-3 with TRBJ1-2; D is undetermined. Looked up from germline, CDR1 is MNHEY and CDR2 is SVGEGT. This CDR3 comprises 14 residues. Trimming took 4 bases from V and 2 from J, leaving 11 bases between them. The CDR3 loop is CASSFTLGNYGYTF. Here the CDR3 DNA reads TGTGCCAGCAGTTTCACCCTCGGGAACTATGGCTACACCTTC.

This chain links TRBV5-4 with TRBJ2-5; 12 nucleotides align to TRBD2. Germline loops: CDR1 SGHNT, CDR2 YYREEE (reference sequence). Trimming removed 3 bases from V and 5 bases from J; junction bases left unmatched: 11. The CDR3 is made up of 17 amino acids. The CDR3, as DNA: TGTGCCAGCAGCTCATCTAGCGGGGGGGCCCTCTACGAGACCCAGTACTTC. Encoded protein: CASSSSSGGALYETQYF.

This chain's CDR3 is CASSLGDGSYEQYF. In DNA form, the CDR3 reads TGTGCCAGCAGCTTAGGGGACGGGTCCTACGAGCAGTACTTC. The chain combines TRBV7-6 with TRBJ2-7; either TRBD1 or TRBD2 may fit D (5 bases each). From germline, CDR1 is SGHVS and CDR2 FNYEAQ. This CDR3 is built from 14 residues. V was trimmed by 1 base and J by 1 base, leaving 8 bases between them.

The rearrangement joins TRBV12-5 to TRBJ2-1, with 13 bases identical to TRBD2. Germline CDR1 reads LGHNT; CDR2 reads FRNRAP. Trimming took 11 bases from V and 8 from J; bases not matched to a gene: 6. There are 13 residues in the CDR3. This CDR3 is CAGRTSGGDEQFF. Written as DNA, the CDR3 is TGTGCTGGGAGGACTAGCGGGGGCGATGAGCAGTTCTTC.

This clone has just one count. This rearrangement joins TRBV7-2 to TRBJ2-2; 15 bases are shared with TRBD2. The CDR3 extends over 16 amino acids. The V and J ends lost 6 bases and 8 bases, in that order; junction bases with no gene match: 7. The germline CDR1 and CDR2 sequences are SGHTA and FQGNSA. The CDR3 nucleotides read TGTGCCAGCAGACCAGGACTAGCGGGAGGGAAGGGGGAGCTGTTTTTT. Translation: CASRPGLAGGKGELFF. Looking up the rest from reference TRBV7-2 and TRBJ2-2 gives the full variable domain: GAGVSQSPSNKVTEKGKDVELRCDPISGHTALYWYRQSLGQGLEFLIYFQGNSAPDKSGLPSDRFSAERTGGSVSTLTIQRTQQEDSAVYLCASRPGLAGGKGELFFGEGSRLTVL.

The CDR3 DNA is TGTGCCAGCAGCCAACAGGGGGCTATAATCTACGAGCAGTACTTC. Translation: CASSQQGAIIYEQYF. The rearrangement uses TRBV13 and TRBJ2-7; 9 nucleotides match TRBD1. The CDR3 runs to 15 residues. V shed 5 bases, J shed 3 bases, and the junction held 8 bases outside the gene matches. Germline lookup yields CDR1 PRHDT and CDR2 FYEKMQ (reference sequence).

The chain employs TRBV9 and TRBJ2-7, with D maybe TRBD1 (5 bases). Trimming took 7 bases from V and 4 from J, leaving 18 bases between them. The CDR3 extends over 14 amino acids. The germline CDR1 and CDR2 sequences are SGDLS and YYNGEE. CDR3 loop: CASSPQGFAYEQYF. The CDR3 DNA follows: TGTGCCAGCTCACCCCAGGGTTTTGCGTACGAGCAGTACTTC.

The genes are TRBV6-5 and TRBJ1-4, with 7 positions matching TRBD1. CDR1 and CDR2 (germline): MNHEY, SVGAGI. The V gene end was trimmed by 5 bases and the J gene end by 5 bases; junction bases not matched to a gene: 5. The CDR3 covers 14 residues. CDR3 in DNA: TGTGCCAGCAGTCGGGACAGCGGGAATGAAAAACTGTTTTTT. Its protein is CASSRDSGNEKLFF.

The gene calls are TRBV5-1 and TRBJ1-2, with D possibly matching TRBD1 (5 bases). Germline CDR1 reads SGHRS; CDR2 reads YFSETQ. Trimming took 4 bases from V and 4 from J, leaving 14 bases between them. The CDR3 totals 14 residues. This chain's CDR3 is CASSVDGGTYGYTF. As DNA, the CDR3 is TGCGCCAGCAGCGTGGACGGGGGGACCTATGGCTACACCTTC.